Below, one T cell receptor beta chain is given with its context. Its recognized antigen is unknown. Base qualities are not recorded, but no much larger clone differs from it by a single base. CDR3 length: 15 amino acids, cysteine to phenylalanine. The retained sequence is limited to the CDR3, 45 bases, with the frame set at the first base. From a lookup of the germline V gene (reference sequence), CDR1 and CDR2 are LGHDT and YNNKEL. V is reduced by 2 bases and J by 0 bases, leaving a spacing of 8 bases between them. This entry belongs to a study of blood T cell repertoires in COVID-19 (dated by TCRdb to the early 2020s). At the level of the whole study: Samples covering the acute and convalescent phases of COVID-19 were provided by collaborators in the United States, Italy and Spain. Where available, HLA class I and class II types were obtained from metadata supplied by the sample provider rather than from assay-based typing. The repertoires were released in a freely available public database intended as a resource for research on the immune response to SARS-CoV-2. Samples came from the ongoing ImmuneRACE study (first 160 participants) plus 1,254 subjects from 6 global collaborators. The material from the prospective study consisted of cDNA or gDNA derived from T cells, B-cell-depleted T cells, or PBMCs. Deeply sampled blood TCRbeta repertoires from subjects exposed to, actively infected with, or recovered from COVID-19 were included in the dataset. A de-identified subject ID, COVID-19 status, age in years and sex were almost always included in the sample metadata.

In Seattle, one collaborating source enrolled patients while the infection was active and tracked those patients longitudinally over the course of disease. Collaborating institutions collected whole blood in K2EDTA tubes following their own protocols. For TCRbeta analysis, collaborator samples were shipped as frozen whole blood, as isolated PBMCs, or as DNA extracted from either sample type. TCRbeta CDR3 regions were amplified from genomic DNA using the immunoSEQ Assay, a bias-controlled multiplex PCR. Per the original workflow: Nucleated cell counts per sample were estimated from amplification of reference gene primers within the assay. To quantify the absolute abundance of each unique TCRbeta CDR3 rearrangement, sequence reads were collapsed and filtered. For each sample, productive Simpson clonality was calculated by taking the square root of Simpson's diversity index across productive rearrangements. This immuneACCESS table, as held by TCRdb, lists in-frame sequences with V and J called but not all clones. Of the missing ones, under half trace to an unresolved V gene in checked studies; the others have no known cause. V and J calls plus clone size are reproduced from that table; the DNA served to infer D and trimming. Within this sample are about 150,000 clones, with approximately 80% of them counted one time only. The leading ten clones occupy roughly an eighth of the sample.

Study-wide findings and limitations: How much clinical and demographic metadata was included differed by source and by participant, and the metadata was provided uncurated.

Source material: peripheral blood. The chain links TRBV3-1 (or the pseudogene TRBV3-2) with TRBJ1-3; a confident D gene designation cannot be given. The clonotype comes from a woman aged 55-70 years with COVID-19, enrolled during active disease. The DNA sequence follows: TGTGCCAGCAGCCAATGGGCCAGCTCTGGAAACACCATATATTTT. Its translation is CASSQWASSGNTIYF.